The sequence of this TCR beta chain was determined in a study of cytomegalovirus exposure and HLA in healthy donors. As to this clone: Its specificity is not known.

The primer mix had 60 Vbeta and 13 Jbeta primers. The data were produced by immunoSEQ multiplex PCR, yet TCRdb's version contains in-frame clones alone and is incomplete. The sample lists 130,000 to 150,000 clones, around 77% occurring once. Losses at the gene ends were 3 bases for V and 4 bases for J; bases not matched to a gene: 6. In germline, CDR1 is SGHAT, CDR2 FQNNGV. The CDR3 totals 16 residues. Study-level points and caveats: The later analysis indicated that the majority of CMV-associated TCR beta chains appeared HLA-restricted. A later analysis linked a missense DCLRE1C variant to TCR beta V- and J-gene trimming. While the bulk of TCR sequences proved rare, some public TCRs turned up in many donors.

The gene calls are TRBV11-2 and TRBJ2-2; TRBD1 aligns across 9 bases. Sequenced material: PBMCs. This clonotype was sampled from a woman aged 40 to 50 in good health and CMV-seropositive. CDR3 sequence reads: CASSLPSGQGTGELFF. DNA for the CDR3: TGTGCCAGCAGCTTGCCCTCGGGACAGGGCACCGGGGAGCTGTTTTTT.